This TCR beta chain was obtained from a study of cytomegalovirus exposure and HLA in healthy donors. The CDR3 sequence is 18 residues long. Germline loops: CDR1 MNHEY, CDR2 SMNVEV (reference sequence). Trimming left V 8 bases short and J 0 bases short, with 23 bases between. The PCR ran on 60 Vbeta and 13 Jbeta primers. The method was immunoSEQ multiplex PCR; TCRdb's version includes in-frame clones alone and lacks a portion of them. This table has about 120,000 clones, 82% appearing once. Input material: PBMCs. The V and J genes are TRBV27 and TRBJ1-5; D may be TRBD1 (6 bases). This TCR came from a woman in her late teens or twenties in good health and CMV-seronegative. As DNA, the CDR3 is TGTGCCAGCGCGTCCTTTGAGACAGGCTCGTATAGCAATCAGCCCCAGCATTTT. This encodes CASASFETGSYSNQPQHF.